Given below is one T cell receptor (beta chain) in context. Its antigen is not identified. This entry comes from a study of beta chain features in type 1 diabetes. The study, taken as a whole, reports: PCR might show a preference for shorter templates, equally across patients and controls. Among all four CD4+ subsets, Type 1 diabetes patients had TCRB CDR3s that were moderately but significantly shorter.

The whole isolated RNA underwent reverse transcription, so sequencing captured expressed TCRB transcripts. Sequencing used immunoSEQ multiplex PCR; TCRdb keeps in-frame clones, though not all of them. There are fewer than 350,000 clones in the sample; approximately 15% occur only once, and less than 0.02% lies in the top ten. The ends were cut back, 6 bases at V and 2 bases at J, with 13 bases in the middle. The CDR3 sequence is 15 residues long. CDR1 is LNHDA and CDR2 is SQIVND in the germline V gene (reference sequence). Based on CD45RO/CCR7/CD25/CD127/CD95/CD27, CD4+ regulatory, stem cell-like memory, naive and central memory cells were sorted.

The V and J genes are TRBV19 and TRBJ1-4; TRBD1 is a possible D gene (5 bases). The sequenced sample was naive CD4+ T cells from blood. The source is a man younger than 30 with type 1 diabetes. The CDR3 DNA follows: TGTGCCAGTAGGCGGGACGATCGGACTAATGAAAAACTGTTTTTT. Its translation: CASRRDDRTNEKLFF.